This TCR beta chain is drawn from a study of early T cells in non-severe SARS-CoV-2 infection. For the study at large: Investigators sequenced bulk RNA drawn from unsorted whole blood, and chains remained unpaired. Overall study findings and caveats: VDJdb-based matching was biased toward anti-spike CD8 responses and missed private and CD4 specificities.

As to this clonotype: Antigen specificity is unknown.

This CDR3 comprises 18 residues. Germline V CDR1 and CDR2: SGHVS, FQNEAQ. V was pared by 7 bases and J by 0 bases, with 21 bases between. As part of library construction, unique molecular identifiers were attached to individual cDNA molecules. TCRdb analysed the 5' RACE reads with MiXCR anew, one entry per CDR3 protein. The sample has about 77,000 distinct CDR3 sequences, more than 9% seen once. The sequenced material came from whole blood. The V gene is TRBV7-8, the J gene TRBJ2-2, with D maybe TRBD2 (5 bases). The clonotype originates from an adult who was a healthcare worker with PCR-confirmed SARS-CoV-2 infection or an uninfected control (not recorded which). CDR3 in amino acids: CASTPLAPQFANTGELFF. CDR3 in DNA: TGTGCCAGCACCCCGCTAGCCCCCCAGTTCGCGAACACCGGGGAGCTGTTTTTT.